What follows are 16 T cell receptor beta chains derived from one specimen sequenced in a study of T cells in Graves' hyperthyroidism and ophthalmopathy. RNA transcripts were the template for amplifying TCR beta CDR3 regions. HTBI primers were the set used in a first-round RT-PCR of the TCR CDR3. TCRdb recomputed calls from the multiplex PCR reads with MiXCR, one row per CDR3 protein. This table has approximately 710,000 distinct CDR3 sequences, around 16% appearing once. The sequenced sample was blood. The source of these receptors is a man in his forties or fifties with Graves' hyperthyroidism.

In DNA form, the CDR3 reads TGTGCCAGCAGTTTATACACGGGACTCCTGCAAGGTGGGCAGTATTTT. It yields the protein CASSLYTGLLQGGQYF. The rearrangement uses TRBV27 and TRBJ2-3; D possibly corresponds to TRBD2 (6 bases). The V and J ends lost 1 base and 11 bases respectively, with 22 bases between them. This CDR3 has 16 residues. Germline CDR1 and CDR2: MNHEY and SMNVEV (reference sequence).

The chain links TRBV13 to TRBJ2-7, with TRBD1 matching over 10 bases. The CDR3 loop spans 16 amino acids. J was trimmed by 3 bases and V by 2 bases; bases with no gene match: 7. Germline V lookup: CDR1 PRHDT, CDR2 FYEKMQ (reference sequence). The CDR3 loop reads CASSLRGQGIRYEQYF. The DNA for the CDR3 is TGTGCCAGCAGCTTACGGGGACAGGGGATTCGCTACGAGCAGTACTTC.

Note on this clonotype: It may be a read error: a sequence one base away is much more abundant. The chain employs TRBV7-9 and TRBJ2-1; D not resolved. Per germline, CDR1 SEHNR and CDR2 FQNEAQ (reference sequence). The CDR3 is 13 residues long. In DNA form, the CDR3 reads TGTACCAGCAGCCTATGGGCGGAAAATGAGCAGTTCTTC. This gives the protein CTSSLWAENEQFF.

The chain carries TRBV7-9 and TRBJ2-5; D tentatively fits TRBD1 or TRBD2 (5 bases each). Germline V lookup: CDR1 SEHNR, CDR2 FQNEAQ (reference sequence). The CDR3 loop spans 14 amino acids. V lost 1 base and J 3 bases, leaving 9 bases between the germline ends. The DNA of the CDR3 is TGTGCCAGCAGCTTAGACTGGGGGAAAGAGACCCAGTACTTC. As protein: CASSLDWGKETQYF.

This clonotype was counted many times. This chain joins TRBV7-8 and TRBJ2-1; D perhaps matches TRBD2 (6 bases). The CDR3 spans 16 residues. Germline V gene data show CDR1 as SGHVS and CDR2 as FQNEAQ. V lost 3 bases and J lost 2, with 14 bases in between. The chain's CDR3 is CASSLDERVAYNEQFF. CDR3 DNA sequence: TGTGCCAGCAGCTTGGACGAGCGGGTAGCCTACAATGAGCAGTTCTTC.

The sample holds a few counts of this clonotype. The chain carries TRBV3-1 and TRBJ2-7, with 10 bases aligning to TRBD2. Germline V gene sequence: CDR1 LGHDT, CDR2 YNNKEL (reference sequence). The J segment lost 2 bases and the V segment lost 0 bases, leaving 7 bases of the junction unmatched. The CDR3 has 17 amino acids. The CDR3 reads CASSQDRLAGLTYEQYF. CDR3 nucleotide sequence: TGTGCCAGCAGCCAAGATAGACTAGCGGGTCTGACCTACGAGCAGTACTTC.

The V gene is TRBV20-1, the J gene TRBJ2-7; 8 bases agree with TRBD1. The CDR3 length is 11 residues. Germline CDR1 and CDR2: DFQATT and SNEGSKA (reference sequence). V was clipped by 5 bases and J by 5 bases; unmatched bases: 2. The CDR3 coding sequence is TGCAGTGCTGGGACAGGCAACGAGCAGTACTTC. It specifies CSAGTGNEQYF.

This clonotype showed up just a few times. The chain recombines TRBV30 with TRBJ2-1, with TRBD1 identical over 8 bases. This CDR3 region has 13 residues. Germline lookup yields CDR1 GTSNPN and CDR2 SVGIG (reference sequence). Trimming removed 1 base from V and 10 bases from J; junction bases left unmatched: 6. Here the CDR3 DNA reads TGTGCCTGGAGTGAACAGGGGGTAGACGAGCAGTTCTTC. It translates to CAWSEQGVDEQFF.

This clonotype occurred many times. Germline and junction disagree at one end, which may indicate a read error. The chain couples TRBV10-3 to TRBJ2-4, with 7 nucleotides matching TRBD2. The CDR3 extends over 16 amino acids. The germline V gene has CDR1 ENHRY and CDR2 SYGVKD. The CDR3, as DNA: TGTGCCACCAGTGGGTCAGAGACTAGCGCCAAAAACATTCAGTACTTC. This sequence encodes CATSGSETSAKNIQYF.

This clonotype was detected only a few times. The V and J genes are TRBV5-1 and TRBJ1-1, with a tentative D call TRBD1 (5 bases). CDR3 length: 14 residues. Germline values: CDR1 SGHRS, CDR2 YFSETQ. Deletions cut 4 bases from V and 11 bases from J, with 21 bases between. The CDR3, as DNA: TGCGCCAGCAGCCTACGGGCAGAGAGGGCAGGGGCTTTCTTT. The encoded protein is CASSLRAERAGAFF.

In its sample, this clonotype was seen many times. The chain employs TRBV27 and TRBJ2-1, with 8 bases aligning to TRBD2. CDR1 MNHEY and CDR2 SMNVEV come from the germline V gene (reference sequence). This CDR3 region has 15 residues. Trimming cost V 2 bases and J 7 bases; bases outside gene matches: 7. Here the CDR3 DNA reads TGTGCCAGCAGTTTACTGGGCGGGAGGAATAATGAGCAGTTCTTC. As protein: CASSLLGGRNNEQFF.

The chain uses TRBV25-1 and TRBJ2-5, with TRBD1 matching over 7 bases. V gave up 6 bases and J gave up 4 bases; unmatched junction bases: 8. The CDR3 length is 14 residues. Germline loops: CDR1 MGHDK, CDR2 SYGVNS. The CDR3 nucleotides are TGTGCCAGCAGGAACAGGGGACGGGTAGAGACCCAGTACTTC. Translated, it gives CASRNRGRVETQYF.

This clonotype was recorded at least ten times. CDR3 sequence reads: CASGREYNEQFF. CDR3 nucleotide sequence: TGTGCCAGCGGGAGAGAGTACAATGAGCAGTTCTTC. V is TRBV2 and J is TRBJ2-1, with D possibly being TRBD2 (5 bases). The V gene lost 8 bases and the J gene lost 4 bases, with 9 bases spanning the gap. There are 12 residues in the CDR3. The V gene's germline CDR1 is SNHLY and CDR2 FYNNEI. The whole variable domain, filled in from reference TRBV2 and TRBJ2-1, reads EPEVTQTPSHQVTQMGQEVILRCVPISNHLYFYWYRQILGQKVEFLVSFYNNEISEKSEIFDDQFSVERPDGSNFTLKIRSTKLEDSAMYFCASGREYNEQFFGPGTRLTVL.

This clonotype was counted many times. This chain connects TRBV28 to TRBJ1-2, with 9 nucleotides matching TRBD1. The CDR3 runs 13 residues. Germline V gives CDR1 MDHEN, CDR2 SYDVKM. The J segment lost 5 bases and the V segment lost 8 bases, leaving 6 bases of the junction unmatched. This CDR3 reads CASVQGAGYGYTF. Here the CDR3 DNA reads TGTGCCAGCGTACAGGGGGCCGGGTATGGCTACACCTTC.

This clonotype was picked up many times. The rearrangement links TRBV12-3 or TRBV12-4 to TRBJ1-1; TRBD1 might be the D (5 bases). CDR3 length: 16 residues. Trimming removed 5 bases from V and 3 bases from J, with 19 bases in between. CDR3 in DNA: TGTGCCAGCAGTGCACAACCCGGACCCAGGGACACTGAAGCTTTCTTT. Translation gives CASSAQPGPRDTEAFF.

Notes on this clonotype: A read error may explain this, as a much larger clone is one base away. The chain couples TRBV19 to TRBJ2-7; D is ambiguous. Germline V gene data show CDR1 as LNHDA and CDR2 as SQIVND (reference sequence). The CDR3 totals 13 residues. As DNA, the CDR3 is TGTACCAGTAGTGGGCAGGTACTCGGCGAGCAGTACTTC. This sequence encodes CTSSGQVLGEQYF.